This TCR beta chain appears in the sequencing data of a study of cytomegalovirus exposure and HLA in healthy donors. Primers included in the PCR were 60 Vbeta and 13 Jbeta primers. Only in-frame clones appear in the TCRdb table, and some are missing; sequencing was by immunoSEQ multiplex PCR. The sample yields 150,000 to 200,000 clones, roughly 80% seen once. This CDR3 is built from 15 residues. In germline, CDR1 is MNHEY, CDR2 SVGAGI. J lost 3 bases, V lost 2 bases, and 3 bases had no gene match. V and J are TRBV6-5 and TRBJ2-7, with TRBD2 matching 11 bases. The sequence derives from a female donor in good health and CMV-seronegative. Input material: PBMCs. As DNA, the CDR3 is TGTGCCAGCAGTTACACGACTAGCGGGATCTACGAGCAGTACTTC. It translates to CASSYTTSGIYEQYF.